The 3 T cell receptor beta chains presented below share a single source sample, sequenced in a study of blood T cell repertoires in COVID-19. The assay was immunoSEQ multiplex PCR, and TCRdb's table has in-frame clones only and misses some. This sample carries 100,000 to 150,000 clones, roughly 88% of them seen once, and the ten largest clones take approximately 2%. Sequencing was performed on peripheral blood. The receptors derive from a man between 65 and 85 years old with active COVID-19.

This chain links TRBV19 with TRBJ1-1; TRBD1 might be the D (5 bases). There are 14 residues in the CDR3. Germline CDR1 reads LNHDA; CDR2 reads SQIVND (reference sequence). Trimming took 5 bases from V and 1 from J, leaving 11 bases between them. The CDR3 loop is CASSPQGPNTEAFF. DNA of the CDR3: TGTGCCAGTAGTCCCCAGGGCCCGAACACTGAAGCTTTCTTT.

V and J are TRBV6-1 and TRBJ2-7; D may be TRBD2 (5 bases). Per the germline V gene, CDR1 is MNHNS and CDR2 is SASEGT. The CDR3 covers 14 residues. Trimming shortened V by 2 bases and J by 3 bases, and 11 bases separated the two germline ends. In nucleotides, the CDR3 is TGTGCCAGCAGTGAATGGCCGACTATCTACGAGCAGTACTTC. It is translated as CASSEWPTIYEQYF.

The chain is built from TRBV12-3 or TRBV12-4 and TRBJ1-1, with D possibly TRBD1 on 6 matching bases. CDR3 size: 13 residues. The V gene lost 3 bases and the J gene lost 4 bases, with 9 bases spanning the gap. The DNA of the CDR3 is TGTGCCAGCAGTTTCGGGGGGCCCACTGAAGCTTTCTTT. Its translation: CASSFGGPTEAFF.